A single sample gave rise to the 18 T cell receptor beta chains below, sequenced in a study of cytomegalovirus exposure and HLA in healthy donors. Profiled with immunoSEQ multiplex PCR; TCRdb holds only in-frame clones, not every one. This sample has 200,000 to 250,000 clones, with 75% to 95% found just once. Sequenced sample: PBMCs. Receptor source: a woman aged 18-29 years in good health and CMV-seronegative.

This rearrangement joins TRBV6-1 to TRBJ1-2, with 7 bases lining up with TRBD1. In germline, CDR1 is MNHNS, CDR2 SASEGT. The CDR3 has 13 residues. Trimming cost V 4 bases and J 6 bases; bases outside gene matches: 5. In nucleotides, the CDR3 is TGTGCCAGCAGTGCGAGACAGGGAGATGGCTACACCTTC. Protein: CASSARQGDGYTF.

For this clone: Other DNA sequences from this sample encode an identical CDR3 as well. The genes are TRBV6-5 and TRBJ2-1; 8 positions agree with TRBD2. The junction had 4 bases not matched to a gene; V was cut back by 5 bases and J by 4 bases. CDR1 and CDR2 (germline): MNHEY, SVGAGI. The CDR3 has 14 residues. The CDR3 loop reads CASSRAGVYNEQFF. CDR3 in DNA: TGTGCCAGCAGTCGAGCGGGAGTGTACAATGAGCAGTTCTTC.

CDR3: CASSSAFRDIPEAFF. The CDR3 nucleotides are TGTGCCAGCAGCTCGGCGTTCAGGGACATTCCAGAAGCTTTCTTT. The chain joins TRBV5-8 to TRBJ1-1; a weak D match, TRBD1 (6 bases). CDR3 length: 15 amino acids. Germline loops: CDR1 SGHTS, CDR2 YDEGEE. V lost 3 bases and J lost 8, with 20 bases in between.

The gene calls are TRBV11-2 and TRBJ1-2, with a weak D call TRBD1 (5 bases). Trimming left V 9 bases short and J 5 bases short, with 19 bases between. The germline V gene has CDR1 SGHAT and CDR2 FQNNGV. CDR3 length: 14 residues. The chain's CDR3 is CASVEVGGGYGYTF. The CDR3 DNA follows: TGTGCCAGTGTCGAGGTGGGGGGAGGATATGGCTACACCTTC.

The rearrangement links TRBV5-6 to TRBJ1-5; tentative D call: TRBD1 (5 bases). The ends were cut back, 0 bases at V and 8 bases at J, with 9 bases in the middle. The CDR3 spans 13 residues. Germline V CDR1 and CDR2: SGHDT, YYEEEE. The CDR3, as DNA: TGTGCCAGCAGCTTGGGCAGGGTGAAGCCCCAGCATTTT. It specifies CASSLGRVKPQHF.

The gene calls are TRBV6-6 and TRBJ2-1; TRBD2 agrees at 10 bases. Trimming removed 3 bases from V and 8 bases from J; junction bases left unmatched: 10. This CDR3 region has 16 residues. The germline V gene encodes CDR1 MNHNY and CDR2 SVGAGI (reference sequence). The CDR3 bases are TGTGCCAGCAGTTATGGTCAGCGGGAGGGTGGCGATGAGCAGTTCTTC. It codes for CASSYGQREGGDEQFF.

For the CDR3, the DNA is TGTGCCAGTAGAGGCCTAGCGGAAGAGACCCAGTACTTC. Residues: CASRGLAEETQYF. This chain links TRBV19 with TRBJ2-5; 7 bases align to TRBD2. Unmatched junction bases numbered 4, after V lost 6 bases and J lost 3 bases. There are 13 residues in the CDR3. Germline values: CDR1 LNHDA, CDR2 SQIVND (reference sequence).

The V gene is TRBV5-4, the J gene TRBJ2-2; D might be TRBD1 (5 bases). CDR1 is SGHNT, CDR2 YYREEE, per germline (reference sequence). Trimming stripped 4 bases from V and 2 bases from J, with 12 bases between. The CDR3 is 15 amino acids. The CDR3 DNA is TGTGCCAGCAGCGTAGACAGCAGTAACACCGGGGAGCTGTTTTTT. Translation: CASSVDSSNTGELFF.

The chain combines TRBV10-3 with TRBJ2-1; maybe TRBD1 (6 bases). Trimming pared 2 bases from V and 4 bases from J, leaving 12 bases between. CDR1 is ENHRY, CDR2 SYGVKD, per germline. The CDR3 spans 15 residues. The CDR3 loop is CAISEDGQTYNEQFF. In DNA form, the CDR3 reads TGTGCCATCAGTGAGGACGGACAGACTTACAATGAGCAGTTCTTC.

V usage is TRBV5-6 and J usage is TRBJ2-3; 10 bases align to TRBD1. V was clipped by 6 bases and J by 2 bases; unmatched bases: 6. CDR3 length: 15 residues. Per the germline V gene, CDR1 is SGHDT and CDR2 is YYEEEE. This chain's CDR3 is CASTRTGGATDTQYF. CDR3 nucleotide sequence: TGTGCCAGCACTCGGACAGGGGGGGCCACAGATACGCAGTATTTT.

The gene calls are TRBV5-1 and TRBJ2-7; 7 bases map to TRBD1. The V and J ends lost 10 bases and 3 bases, in that order; junction bases with no gene match: 13. The CDR3 is 14 amino acids. Germline V CDR1 and CDR2: SGHRS, YFSETQ. The CDR3 protein is CALDRQGEDYEQYF. The DNA for the CDR3 is TGCGCCTTGGACCGACAGGGTGAAGACTACGAGCAGTACTTC.

The V and J genes are TRBV6-5 and TRBJ1-3, with 7 bases that match TRBD1. After removal of 6 bases from V and 0 bases from J, the junction contained 5 bases not matched to a gene. The germline gives CDR1 MNHEY, CDR2 SVGAGI. The CDR3 extends over 15 amino acids. The chain's CDR3 is CASRRDRLSGNTIYF. DNA for the CDR3: TGTGCCAGCAGAAGGGACAGACTCTCTGGAAACACCATATATTTT.

This chain uses TRBV11-2 with TRBJ2-2; a weak D match, TRBD2 (5 bases). The CDR3 covers 13 residues. The V gene's germline CDR1 is SGHAT and CDR2 FQNNGV. Trimming left V 6 bases short and J 5 bases short, with 10 bases between. CDR3 in DNA: TGTGCCAGCAGTCCGGGGAGTACCGGGGAGCTGTTTTTT. Residues: CASSPGSTGELFF.

This chain connects TRBV6-6 to TRBJ2-7, with D possibly TRBD1 on 5 matching bases. This CDR3 comprises 14 residues. CDR1 and CDR2 (germline): MNHNY, SVGAGI (reference sequence). V gave up 0 bases and J gave up 1 base, with 7 bases separating them. The CDR3 region is CASSYSQGSYEQYF. For the CDR3, the DNA is TGTGCCAGCAGTTACTCGCAGGGATCCTACGAGCAGTACTTC.

The chain employs TRBV4-2 and TRBJ2-5; possible D gene TRBD2, 6 bases. The V and J ends lost 0 bases and 5 bases respectively, with 16 bases between them. The CDR3 totals 16 residues. Per the germline V gene, CDR1 is LGHNA and CDR2 is YNFKEQ. The CDR3 protein is CASSQEGLSGFETQYF. CDR3 coding DNA: TGTGCCAGCAGCCAAGAAGGGTTAAGCGGGTTTGAGACCCAGTACTTC.

J is TRBJ2-2 and V is TRBV28; 11 nucleotides align to TRBD2. The germline CDR1 and CDR2 sequences are MDHEN and SYDVKM. Trimming removed 7 bases from V and 5 bases from J; junction bases left unmatched: 12. CDR3 length: 17 residues. CDR3 sequence reads: CASTLRETSGITGELFF. CDR3 bases: TGTGCCAGCACCCTGAGAGAGACTAGCGGGATTACCGGGGAGCTGTTTTTT.

This chain joins TRBV7-9 and TRBJ1-5; weak D call: TRBD1 (5 bases). This CDR3 has 14 residues. V was trimmed by 3 bases and J by 3 bases, leaving 9 bases between them. CDR1 is SEHNR and CDR2 is FQNEAQ in the germline V gene (reference sequence). The DNA for the CDR3 is TGTGCCAGCAGCTTGCTGGGACTCAATCAGCCCCAGCATTTT. Translating it yields CASSLLGLNQPQHF.

This clone appeared once. The chain joins TRBV19 to TRBJ2-1, with D possibly TRBD1 on 5 matching bases. Trimming took off 5 bases at V and 5 bases at J, with 13 bases between the two ends. Germline lookup yields CDR1 LNHDA and CDR2 SQIVND (reference sequence). CDR3 length: 14 amino acids. CDR3: CASSYSPGNNEQFF. CDR3 DNA sequence: TGTGCCAGTAGTTACAGTCCAGGGAACAATGAGCAGTTCTTC.